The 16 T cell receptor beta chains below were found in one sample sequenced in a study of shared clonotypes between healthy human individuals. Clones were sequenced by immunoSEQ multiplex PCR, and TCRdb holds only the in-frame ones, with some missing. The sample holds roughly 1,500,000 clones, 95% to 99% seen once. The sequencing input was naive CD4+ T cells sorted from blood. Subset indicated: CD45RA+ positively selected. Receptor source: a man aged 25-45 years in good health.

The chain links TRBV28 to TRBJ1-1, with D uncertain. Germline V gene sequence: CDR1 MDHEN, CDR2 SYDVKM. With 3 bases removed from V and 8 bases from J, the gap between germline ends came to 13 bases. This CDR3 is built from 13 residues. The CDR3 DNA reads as TGTGCCAGCAGTTTTCCGAAGTCCTGGGAAGCTTTCTTT. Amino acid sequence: CASSFPKSWEAFF.

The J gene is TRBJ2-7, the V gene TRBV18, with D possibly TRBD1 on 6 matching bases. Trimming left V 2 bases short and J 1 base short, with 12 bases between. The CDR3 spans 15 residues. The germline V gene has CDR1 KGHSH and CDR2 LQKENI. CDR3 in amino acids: CASSPSQGISYEQYF. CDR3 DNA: TGTGCCAGCTCACCAAGCCAGGGGATTTCCTACGAGCAGTACTTC.

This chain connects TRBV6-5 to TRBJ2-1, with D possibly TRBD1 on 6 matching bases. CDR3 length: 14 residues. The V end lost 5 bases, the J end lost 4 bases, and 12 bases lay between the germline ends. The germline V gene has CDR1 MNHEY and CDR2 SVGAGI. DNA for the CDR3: TGTGCCAGCAGTAGTCAGGGGCCTTACAATGAGCAGTTCTTC. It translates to CASSSQGPYNEQFF.

CDR3 in DNA: TGTGCCAGCAGCCATACCCTGGGGACTAACGAGCAGTACTTC. This encodes CASSHTLGTNEQYF. The genes are TRBV11-2 and TRBJ2-7, with 7 positions matching TRBD2. The junction had 9 bases not matched to a gene; V was cut back by 5 bases and J by 5 bases. The CDR3 covers 14 residues. CDR1 SGHAT and CDR2 FQNNGV come from the germline V gene.

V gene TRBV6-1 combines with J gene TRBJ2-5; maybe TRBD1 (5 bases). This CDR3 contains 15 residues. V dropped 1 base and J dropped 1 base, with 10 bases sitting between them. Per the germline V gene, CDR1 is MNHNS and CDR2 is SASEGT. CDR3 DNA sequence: TGTGCCAGCAGTGAAGGGGTCAGGGTCCAAGAGACCCAGTACTTC. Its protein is CASSEGVRVQETQYF.

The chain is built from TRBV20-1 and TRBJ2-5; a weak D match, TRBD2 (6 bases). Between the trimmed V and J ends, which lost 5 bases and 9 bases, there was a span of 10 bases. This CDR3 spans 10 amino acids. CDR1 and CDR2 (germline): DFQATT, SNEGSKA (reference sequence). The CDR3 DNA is TGCAGTGCTCACCGGGAGCCCCAGTACTTC. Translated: CSAHREPQYF.

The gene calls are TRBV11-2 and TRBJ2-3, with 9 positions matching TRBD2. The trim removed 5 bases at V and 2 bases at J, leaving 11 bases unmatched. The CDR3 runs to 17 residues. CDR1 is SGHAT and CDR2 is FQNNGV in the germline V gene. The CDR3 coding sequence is TGTGCCAGCAGCCCTAAGCGGGCGGGAGGGCACACAGATACGCAGTATTTT. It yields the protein CASSPKRAGGHTDTQYF.

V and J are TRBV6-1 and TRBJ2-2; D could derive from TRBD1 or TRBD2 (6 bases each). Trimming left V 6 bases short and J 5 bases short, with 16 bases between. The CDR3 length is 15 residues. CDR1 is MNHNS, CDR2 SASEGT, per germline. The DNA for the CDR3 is TGTGCCAGCAGCCGACTAGAAGGGGGGACCGGGGAGCTGTTTTTT. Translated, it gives CASSRLEGGTGELFF.

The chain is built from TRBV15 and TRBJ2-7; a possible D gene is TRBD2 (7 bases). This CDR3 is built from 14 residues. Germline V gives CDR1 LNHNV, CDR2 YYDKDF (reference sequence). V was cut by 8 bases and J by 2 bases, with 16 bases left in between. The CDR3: CATQGGGPTYEQYF. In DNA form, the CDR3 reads TGTGCCACCCAAGGGGGAGGGCCCACCTACGAGCAGTACTTC.

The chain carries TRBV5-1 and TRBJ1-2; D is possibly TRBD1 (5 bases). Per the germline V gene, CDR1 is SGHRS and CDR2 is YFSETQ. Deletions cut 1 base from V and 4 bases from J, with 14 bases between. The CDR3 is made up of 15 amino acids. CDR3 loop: CASSLFPDISYGYTF. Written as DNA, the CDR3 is TGCGCCAGCAGCTTGTTCCCGGACATTAGCTATGGCTACACCTTC.

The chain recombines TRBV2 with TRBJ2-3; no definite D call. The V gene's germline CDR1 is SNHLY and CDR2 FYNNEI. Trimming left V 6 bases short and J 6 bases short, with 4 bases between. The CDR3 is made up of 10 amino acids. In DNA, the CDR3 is TGTGCCAGCAGCCTTGATACGCAGTATTTT. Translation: CASSLDTQYF.

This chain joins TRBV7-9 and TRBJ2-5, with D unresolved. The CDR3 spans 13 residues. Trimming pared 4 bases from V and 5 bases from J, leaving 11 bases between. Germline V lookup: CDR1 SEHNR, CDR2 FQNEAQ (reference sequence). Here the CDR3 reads CASSSDGAETQYF. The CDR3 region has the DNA TGTGCCAGCAGCTCAGACGGTGCGGAGACCCAGTACTTC.

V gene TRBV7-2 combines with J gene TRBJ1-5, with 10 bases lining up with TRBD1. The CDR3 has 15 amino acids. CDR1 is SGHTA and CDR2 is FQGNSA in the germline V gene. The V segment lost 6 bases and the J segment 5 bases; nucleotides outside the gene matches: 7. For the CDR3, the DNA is TGTGCCAGCAGTCCGGGACAGGGGTTCTATCAGCCCCAGCATTTT. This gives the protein CASSPGQGFYQPQHF.

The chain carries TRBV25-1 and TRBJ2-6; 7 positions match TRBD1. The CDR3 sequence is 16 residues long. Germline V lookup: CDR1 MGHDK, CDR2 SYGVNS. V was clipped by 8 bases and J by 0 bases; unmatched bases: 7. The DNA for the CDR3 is TGTGCCAGCCGACGGCCAGGGGGCTCTGGGGCCAACGTCCTGACTTTC. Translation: CASRRPGGSGANVLTF.

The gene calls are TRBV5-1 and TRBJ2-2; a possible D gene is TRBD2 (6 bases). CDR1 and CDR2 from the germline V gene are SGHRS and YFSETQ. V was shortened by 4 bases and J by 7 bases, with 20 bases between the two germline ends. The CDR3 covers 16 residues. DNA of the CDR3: TGCGCCAGCAGCCCGGCTCCGGGAGAAATGGGCGGGGAGCTGTTTTTT. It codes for CASSPAPGEMGGELFF. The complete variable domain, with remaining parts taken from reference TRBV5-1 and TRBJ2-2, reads KAGVTQTPRYLIKTRGQQVTLSCSPISGHRSVSWYQQTPGQGLQFLFEYFSETQRNKGNFPGRFSGRQFSNSRSEMNVSTLELGDSALYLCASSPAPGEMGGELFFGEGSRLTVL.

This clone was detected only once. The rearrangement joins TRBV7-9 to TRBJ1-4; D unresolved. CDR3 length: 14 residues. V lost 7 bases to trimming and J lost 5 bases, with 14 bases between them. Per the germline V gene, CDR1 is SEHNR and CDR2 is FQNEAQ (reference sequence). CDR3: CASTRALVNEKLFF. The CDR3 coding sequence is TGTGCCAGCACCCGGGCGCTTGTAAATGAAAAACTGTTTTTT.